This T cell receptor (beta chain) was captured in a study of early T cells in non-severe SARS-CoV-2 infection. CDR1 and CDR2 from the germline V gene are DFQATT and SNEGSKA (reference sequence). The CDR3 runs to 16 residues. Losses at the gene ends were 5 bases for V and 0 bases for J; bases not matched to a gene: 10. In the library, individual cDNA molecules carried attached unique molecular identifiers. TCRdb redid the calling of the 5' RACE reads with MiXCR, one entry per CDR3 protein. The sample yields 100,000 to 120,000 distinct CDR3 sequences, roughly an eighth seen once. The source material was whole blood, sampled at baseline. This chain connects TRBV20-1 to TRBJ1-5; TRBD1 agrees at 7 bases. This receptor was obtained from an adult who was a healthcare worker with PCR-confirmed SARS-CoV-2 infection or an uninfected control (not recorded which). Here the CDR3 DNA reads TGCAGTGCTTCCAGACAGGGAGGGTTTAGCAATCAGCCCCAGCATTTT. It yields the protein CSASRQGGFSNQPQHF.